The 31 T cell receptor beta chains in this list originate from one sample, sequenced in a study of blood T cell repertoires in COVID-19. Sequencing was performed with immunoSEQ multiplex PCR; in TCRdb, only in-frame clones are kept and a portion is missing. Of over 45,000 clones in the sample, about nine tenths were seen once. The specimen was peripheral blood. The receptor set was obtained from a woman aged 60 to 75 with active COVID-19.

V is TRBV11-2 and J is TRBJ2-7; a weak D match, TRBD1 (5 bases). The CDR3 runs 15 residues. Germline CDR1 SGHAT, CDR2 FQNNGV. V lost 4 bases and J lost 4, with 17 bases in between. The CDR3 DNA sequence: TGTGCCAGCAGCTCACAATTCCAGGGTTCGTACGAGCAGTACTTC. Its protein product is CASSSQFQGSYEQYF.

The chain uses TRBV24-1 and TRBJ2-1, with 8 bases aligning to TRBD1. V shed 4 bases, J shed 4 bases, and the junction held 5 bases outside the gene matches. This CDR3 has 15 residues. Germline CDR1 and CDR2: KGHDR and SFDVKD. The CDR3 protein is CATSDSRDRYNEQFF. The CDR3 DNA reads as TGTGCCACCAGTGACTCCCGGGACAGGTACAATGAGCAGTTCTTC.

The J gene is TRBJ1-4, the V gene TRBV19, with a weak D call TRBD1 (5 bases). CDR1 and CDR2 from the germline V gene are LNHDA and SQIVND (reference sequence). The ends were cut back, 8 bases at V and 7 bases at J, with 23 bases in the middle. The length of the CDR3 is 16 residues. Here the CDR3 DNA reads TGTGCCAGTTGTAAAAGCCTCAGGGTTCAGCGTGAAAAACTGTTTTTT. Amino acids: CASCKSLRVQREKLFF.

The chain combines TRBV27 with TRBJ1-2; TRBD1 is a possible D gene (6 bases). This CDR3 is built from 15 residues. The V end was cut by 5 bases, the J end by 1 base, with 14 bases between. Per the germline V gene, CDR1 is MNHEY and CDR2 is SMNVEV (reference sequence). The CDR3 region is CASSPSHRVNYGYTF. CDR3 nucleotide sequence: TGTGCCAGCAGTCCCTCCCACAGGGTTAACTATGGCTACACCTTC.

The V and J genes are TRBV7-2 and TRBJ1-2, with a tentative D call TRBD1 (6 bases). The germline V gene encodes CDR1 SGHTA and CDR2 FQGNSA. Trimming removed 1 base from V and 4 bases from J, with 16 bases in between. CDR3 length: 16 residues. CDR3 DNA sequence: TGTGCCAGCAGCTTAGGGGGGACAAACTACGGCTATGGCTACACCTTC. This gives the protein CASSLGGTNYGYGYTF.

V is TRBV9 and J is TRBJ2-1; the match to TRBD2 covers 8 bases. The germline CDR1 and CDR2 sequences are SGDLS and YYNGEE. The CDR3 is 16 residues long. Losses at the gene ends were 4 bases for V and 6 bases for J; bases not matched to a gene: 12. The CDR3 region is CASSTRSGGYTNEQFF. CDR3 DNA sequence: TGTGCCAGCAGCACTCGGTCGGGGGGGTACACCAATGAGCAGTTCTTC. The full variable domain, completed using reference TRBV9 and TRBJ2-1, is DSGVTQTPKHLITATGQRVTLRCSPRSGDLSVYWYQQSLDQGLQFLIQYYNGEERAKGNILERFSAQQFPDLHSELNLSSLELGDSALYFCASSTRSGGYTNEQFFGPGTRLTVL.

The gene calls are TRBV11-3 and TRBJ2-3; 9 bases line up with TRBD1. CDR3 length: 15 amino acids. CDR1 and CDR2 from the germline V gene are SGHNT and YENEEA. With 5 bases clipped from V and 1 base from J, the junction kept 4 bases outside the gene matches. The CDR3 spells CASSPRQGGTDTQYF. The CDR3 DNA reads as TGTGCCAGCAGCCCAAGACAGGGGGGCACAGATACGCAGTATTTT.

The chain is built from TRBV10-3 and TRBJ2-6; D is possibly TRBD1 (5 bases). The CDR3 contains 14 residues. Trimming cost V 9 bases and J 0 bases, with 9 bases left between them. The V gene's germline CDR1 is ENHRY and CDR2 SYGVKD. The CDR3 sequence: CAITGDSGANVLTF. CDR3 in DNA: TGTGCCATAACAGGTGACTCTGGGGCCAACGTCCTGACTTTC.

The J gene is TRBJ1-1, the V gene TRBV9; a possible D gene is TRBD1 (6 bases). Germline CDR1 reads SGDLS; CDR2 reads YYNGEE. Deletions cut 4 bases from V and 2 bases from J, with 12 bases between. The CDR3 runs to 14 residues. DNA for the CDR3: TGTGCCAGCAGCTATAGGGACACTAACACTGAAGCTTTCTTT. This encodes CASSYRDTNTEAFF.

This clone was counted a single time. The V call is TRBV6-2 or TRBV6-3, the J call TRBJ1-6; 11 nucleotides line up with TRBD1. The germline gives CDR1 MNHEY, CDR2 SVGEGT. The trim removed 6 bases at V and 2 bases at J, leaving 6 bases unmatched. The CDR3 length is 17 residues. The CDR3 reads CASSPGQGVPYNSPLHF. The CDR3 DNA follows: TGTGCCAGCAGCCCGGGACAGGGGGTCCCCTATAATTCACCCCTCCACTTT.

This clone was observed once. The chain is built from TRBV1 and TRBJ1-5. TRBV1 has pseudogene status. The CDR3 covers 14 residues. The CDR3 reads CTSSPWGGLQPQHF. The CDR3 bases are TGCACCAGCAGCCCATGGGGAGGGTTACAGCCCCAGCATTTT.

CDR3 sequence: CASSLSDRVDYEQYF. CDR3 sequence (DNA): TGTGCCAGCAGCTTATCCGACAGGGTGGACTACGAGCAGTACTTC. The rearrangement uses TRBV5-5 and TRBJ2-7, with 7 positions matching TRBD1. J was trimmed by 3 bases and V by 2 bases; bases with no gene match: 8. CDR1 and CDR2 from the germline V gene are SGHKS and YYEKEE (reference sequence). CDR3 size: 15 residues. The entire variable domain, with the rest obtained from reference TRBV5-5 and TRBJ2-7, is as follows: DAGVTQSPTHLIKTRGQQVTLRCSPISGHKSVSWYQQVLGQGPQFIFQYYEKEERGRGNFPDRFSARQFPNYSSELNVNALLLGDSALYLCASSLSDRVDYEQYFGPGTRLTVT.

This clone was seen once. The J gene is TRBJ1-3, the V gene TRBV7-9; a possible D gene is TRBD1 (5 bases). The CDR3 has 13 residues. Germline loops: CDR1 SEHNR, CDR2 FQNEAQ (reference sequence). V shed 5 bases and J shed 2 bases, with 7 bases lying between them. CDR3 amino acids: CASSPDTGNTIYF. CDR3 bases: TGTGCCAGCAGCCCGGACACTGGAAACACCATATATTTT.

V is TRBV24-1 and J is TRBJ2-1; 10 bases map to TRBD2. V gave up 6 bases and J gave up 6 bases; unmatched junction bases: 4. The germline V gene has CDR1 KGHDR and CDR2 SFDVKD. This CDR3 contains 14 residues. The CDR3 loop reads CATSNSGGGNEQFF. Written as DNA, the CDR3 is TGTGCCACCAGTAACAGCGGGGGGGGCAATGAGCAGTTCTTC.

This chain joins TRBV5-6 and TRBJ2-7; possibly TRBD2 for D (5 bases). V lost 7 bases to trimming and J lost 5 bases, with 22 bases between them. CDR3 size: 15 residues. CDR1 and CDR2 (germline): SGHDT, YYEEEE. The CDR3 DNA is TGTGCCAGCGGTTGGCGAGGGCAGGAAAAAAACGAGCAGTACTTC. Translated: CASGWRGQEKNEQYF.

The J gene is TRBJ2-1, the V gene TRBV2, with D unclear. The CDR3 runs 12 residues. V was trimmed by 8 bases and J by 4 bases, leaving 9 bases between them. Germline-derived CDR1 and CDR2 are SNHLY and FYNNEI. The CDR3 sequence is CASAGLYNEQFF. The CDR3 DNA reads TGTGCCAGCGCAGGCCTATACAATGAGCAGTTCTTC.

This clone was detected once. The chain is built from TRBV19 and TRBJ2-1, with D uncertain. Trimming cost V 5 bases and J 5 bases, with 16 bases left between them. The CDR3 is 15 residues long. In germline, CDR1 is LNHDA, CDR2 SQIVND (reference sequence). The CDR3 region is CASSHTPGWNNEQFF. CDR3 in DNA: TGTGCCAGTAGTCATACACCCGGGTGGAACAATGAGCAGTTCTTC. Variable domain in full (rest from reference TRBV19 and TRBJ2-1): DGGITQSPKYLFRKEGQNVTLSCEQNLNHDAMYWYRQDPGQGLRLIYYSQIVNDFQKGDIAEGYSVSREKKESFPLTVTSAQKNPTAFYLCASSHTPGWNNEQFFGPGTRLTVL.

This clone was seen a single time. The chain links TRBV2 to TRBJ2-5, with unresolved D. V was cut by 6 bases and J by 5 bases, with 13 bases left in between. The CDR3 extends over 13 amino acids. CDR1 and CDR2 (germline): SNHLY, FYNNEI. DNA of the CDR3: TGTGCCAGCAGGGTCGCGCTCAGGGAGACCCAGTACTTC. This translates into CASRVALRETQYF. Together with reference TRBV2 and TRBJ2-5, the CDR3 gives the full variable domain: EPEVTQTPSHQVTQMGQEVILRCVPISNHLYFYWYRQILGQKVEFLVSFYNNEISEKSEIFDDQFSVERPDGSNFTLKIRSTKLEDSAMYFCASRVALRETQYFGPGTRLLVL.

On this clone: One junction end disagrees with the germline gene, perhaps due to a read error. This rearrangement joins TRBV7-9 to TRBJ1-2; TRBD1 might be the D (6 bases). The length of the CDR3 is 15 residues. Germline assignment: CDR1 SEHNR and CDR2 FQNEAQ (reference sequence). Here the CDR3 reads CASSEHSGQTLLGRF. In DNA form, the CDR3 reads TGTGCCAGCAGCGAGCACTCCGGACAGACCCTATTAGGTCGATTC.

V and J are TRBV5-6 and TRBJ2-7; the match to TRBD1 covers 8 bases. The CDR3 loop spans 14 amino acids. J was trimmed by 5 bases and V by 4 bases; bases with no gene match: 8. Germline-derived CDR1 and CDR2 are SGHDT and YYEEEE. The CDR3 coding sequence is TGTGCCAGCAGCCGGTATACGACAGGGGACGAGCAGTACTTC. Translating it yields CASSRYTTGDEQYF. The full variable domain, completed using reference TRBV5-6 and TRBJ2-7, is DAGVTQSPTHLIKTRGQQVTLRCSPKSGHDTVSWYQQALGQGPQFIFQYYEEEERQRGNFPDRFSGHQFPNYSSELNVNALLLGDSALYLCASSRYTTGDEQYFGPGTRLTVT.

The rearrangement links TRBV7-2 to TRBJ1-1; D uncertain. Germline CDR1 is SGHTA and CDR2 is FQGNSA. This CDR3 contains 14 residues. V lost 2 bases, J lost 1 base, and 8 bases lay in between. CDR3 sequence reads: CASSLSKANTEAFF. DNA for the CDR3: TGTGCCAGCAGCTTAAGTAAAGCGAACACTGAAGCTTTCTTT.

The chain carries TRBV7-3 and TRBJ1-2; TRBD1 aligns across 7 bases. Germline V gene lookup returns CDR1 SGHTA and CDR2 FQGTGA. This CDR3 contains 15 residues. The trim removed 4 bases at V and 4 bases at J, leaving 9 bases unmatched. CDR3 sequence (DNA): TGTGCCAGCAGCTCACTCGACAGGGCCACCTATGGCTACACCTTC. This encodes CASSSLDRATYGYTF.

The V and J genes are TRBV7-2 and TRBJ2-2, with D possibly being TRBD1 (5 bases). Trimming cost V 1 base and J 1 base, with 10 bases left between them. The germline V gene encodes CDR1 SGHTA and CDR2 FQGNSA. This CDR3 region has 16 residues. The CDR3 DNA reads TGTGCCAGCAGCTTAGTTCCAGGGCAGAACACCGGGGAGCTGTTTTTT. Its protein product is CASSLVPGQNTGELFF.

The genes are TRBV5-4 and TRBJ2-5; D is undetermined. Germline loops: CDR1 SGHNT, CDR2 YYREEE (reference sequence). V lost 0 bases and J 6 bases, leaving 15 bases between the germline ends. This CDR3 is built from 15 residues. CDR3 nucleotides: TGTGCCAGCAGCTTGGATAGATCCGCTTCGCAGACCCAGTACTTC. Protein product: CASSLDRSASQTQYF.

The chain joins TRBV10-3 to TRBJ2-3; 9 bases are shared with TRBD1. The trim removed 10 bases at V and 0 bases at J, leaving 17 bases unmatched. Germline loops: CDR1 ENHRY, CDR2 SYGVKD. The CDR3 covers 18 residues. The CDR3 is CATQGLTTGGVSTDTQYF. The CDR3 DNA reads as TGTGCCACACAGGGACTAACGACAGGGGGGGTCAGCACAGATACGCAGTATTTT.

V and J are TRBV3-1 (or the pseudogene TRBV3-2) and TRBJ1-6, with 7 bases aligning to TRBD1. Trimming at V came to 1 base and at J to 7 bases, leaving 10 bases not matched to a gene. Germline V lookup: CDR1 LGHDT, CDR2 YNNKEL (reference sequence). The CDR3 contains 17 residues. The CDR3 bases are TGTGCCAGCAGCCAAGTGATGACAGGGTCAAGGAATTCACCCCTCCACTTT. Translated, it gives CASSQVMTGSRNSPLHF.

The J gene is TRBJ2-3, the V gene TRBV11-2, with 9 bases lining up with TRBD2. Losses at the gene ends were 4 bases for V and 4 bases for J; bases not matched to a gene: 9. Germline V lookup: CDR1 SGHAT, CDR2 FQNNGV. The CDR3 has 16 residues. The CDR3 DNA is TGTGCCAGCAGCTCCGCCGGGCGGGGGGGGGCAGATACGCAGTATTTT. It specifies CASSSAGRGGADTQYF.

The chain recombines TRBV19 with TRBJ2-7; 7 nucleotides agree with TRBD2. Trimming at V came to 1 base and at J to 6 bases, leaving 6 bases not matched to a gene. Per the germline V gene, CDR1 is LNHDA and CDR2 is SQIVND (reference sequence). This CDR3 has 14 amino acids. CDR3 residues: CASSIAGGPFEQYF. The DNA for the CDR3 is TGTGCCAGTAGTATAGCGGGGGGACCCTTCGAGCAGTACTTC.

The V call is TRBV7-9, the J call TRBJ1-6, with D perhaps matching TRBD1 (6 bases). The ends were cut back, 8 bases at V and 15 bases at J, with 23 bases in the middle. This CDR3 contains 14 residues. CDR1 and CDR2 (germline): SEHNR, FQNEAQ (reference sequence). This chain's CDR3 is CASFSESGDQRLHF. CDR3 DNA sequence: TGTGCCAGCTTCTCCGAATCAGGGGATCAACGCCTCCACTTT.

CDR3 bases: TGTGCCAGCAGCACCAGGGCTGGGGATGAAAAACTGTTTTTT. Translated, it gives CASSTRAGDEKLFF. This chain uses TRBV27 with TRBJ1-4; maybe TRBD1 (5 bases). Germline assignment: CDR1 MNHEY and CDR2 SMNVEV (reference sequence). V was pared by 6 bases and J by 6 bases, with 14 bases between. The CDR3 has 14 residues.

The chain joins TRBV6-5 to TRBJ1-1; D is uncertain. This CDR3 has 14 amino acids. Per the germline V gene, CDR1 is MNHEY and CDR2 is SVGAGI. V was shortened by 4 bases and J by 4 bases, with 13 bases between the two germline ends. The CDR3 sequence: CASSSMVLVTEAFF. As DNA, the CDR3 is TGTGCCAGCAGTTCTATGGTGCTCGTCACTGAAGCTTTCTTT.